The clone carrying this T cell receptor beta chain was recorded a few times. The protocol was immunoSEQ multiplex PCR, while the TCRdb copy is restricted to in-frame clones and leaves out a portion. The sample carries about 300,000 clones, 85% recorded once. This entry belongs to a study of blood T cell repertoires in COVID-19. The CDR3 is 12 residues long. In germline, CDR1 is LNHDA, CDR2 SQIVND (reference sequence). V trimming: 6 bases; J trimming: 5 bases; junction bases outside the gene matches: 3. Specimen: PBMCs or T cells enriched from blood (not recorded which). The TCR was taken from a woman aged 50 to 60 who had recovered from COVID-19. The J gene is TRBJ1-2, the V gene TRBV19, with 7 nucleotides matching TRBD1. The CDR3 loop reads CASSPGGYGYTF. In nucleotides, the CDR3 is TGTGCCAGTAGCCCAGGGGGATATGGCTACACCTTC.